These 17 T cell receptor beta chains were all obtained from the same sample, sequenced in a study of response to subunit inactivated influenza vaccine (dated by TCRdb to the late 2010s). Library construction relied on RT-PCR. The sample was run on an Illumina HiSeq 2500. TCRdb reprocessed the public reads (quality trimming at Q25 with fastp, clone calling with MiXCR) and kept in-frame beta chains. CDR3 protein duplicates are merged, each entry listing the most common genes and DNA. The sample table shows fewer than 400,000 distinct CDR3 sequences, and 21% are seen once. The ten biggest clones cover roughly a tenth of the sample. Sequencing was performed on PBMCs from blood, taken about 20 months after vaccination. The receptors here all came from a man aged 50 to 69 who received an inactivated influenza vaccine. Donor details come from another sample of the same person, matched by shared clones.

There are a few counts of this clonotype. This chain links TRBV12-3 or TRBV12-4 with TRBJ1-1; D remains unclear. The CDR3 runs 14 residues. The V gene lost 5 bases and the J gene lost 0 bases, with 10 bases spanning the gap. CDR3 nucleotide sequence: TGTGCCAGCAGTACCGGGTCTTTGAACACTGAAGCTTTCTTT. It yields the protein CASSTGSLNTEAFF.

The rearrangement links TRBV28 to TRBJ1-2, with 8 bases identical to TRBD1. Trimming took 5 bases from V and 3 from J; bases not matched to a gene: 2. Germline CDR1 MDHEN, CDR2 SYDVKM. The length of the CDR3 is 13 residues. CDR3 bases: TGTGCCAGCAGTGGACAGGGACACTATGGCTACACCTTC. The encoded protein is CASSGQGHYGYTF.

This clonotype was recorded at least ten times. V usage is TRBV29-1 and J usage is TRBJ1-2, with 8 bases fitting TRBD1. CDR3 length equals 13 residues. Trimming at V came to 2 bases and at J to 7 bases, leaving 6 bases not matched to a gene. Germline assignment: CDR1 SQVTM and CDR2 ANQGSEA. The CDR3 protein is CSVEQDRASGYTF. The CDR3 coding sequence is TGCAGCGTTGAACAGGACAGGGCAAGTGGCTACACCTTC.

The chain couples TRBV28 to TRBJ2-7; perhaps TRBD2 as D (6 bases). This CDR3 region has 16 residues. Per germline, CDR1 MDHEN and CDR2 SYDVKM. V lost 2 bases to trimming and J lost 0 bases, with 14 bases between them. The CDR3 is CASSLGVAVISYEQYF. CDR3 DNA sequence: TGTGCCAGCAGTTTAGGAGTAGCGGTTATCTCCTACGAGCAGTACTTC.

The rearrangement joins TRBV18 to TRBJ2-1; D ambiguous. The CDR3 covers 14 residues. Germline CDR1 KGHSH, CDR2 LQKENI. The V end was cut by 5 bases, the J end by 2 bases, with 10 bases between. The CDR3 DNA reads TGTGCCAGCTCAGGCAGCATCACCTACAATGAGCAGTTCTTC. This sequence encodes CASSGSITYNEQFF.

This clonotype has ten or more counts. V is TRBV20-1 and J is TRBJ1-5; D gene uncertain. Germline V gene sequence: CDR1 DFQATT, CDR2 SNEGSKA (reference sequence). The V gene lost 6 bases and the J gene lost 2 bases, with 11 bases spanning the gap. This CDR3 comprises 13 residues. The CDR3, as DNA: TGCAGTGCCCCTTCGTGGGGCAATCAGCCCCAGCATTTT. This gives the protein CSAPSWGNQPQHF.

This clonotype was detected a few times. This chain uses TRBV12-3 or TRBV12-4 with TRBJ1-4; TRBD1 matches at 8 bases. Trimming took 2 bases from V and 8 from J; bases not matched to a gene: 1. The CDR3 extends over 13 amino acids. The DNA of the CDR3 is TGTGCCAGCAGTTTAAACAGGGGGGAAAAACTGTTTTTT. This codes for CASSLNRGEKLFF.

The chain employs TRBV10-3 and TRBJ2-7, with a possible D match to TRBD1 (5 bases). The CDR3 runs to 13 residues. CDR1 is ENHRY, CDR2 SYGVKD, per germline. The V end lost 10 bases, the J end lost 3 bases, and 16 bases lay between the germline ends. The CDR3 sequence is CATKGLDGYEQYF. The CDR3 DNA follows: TGTGCCACCAAGGGGCTGGACGGCTACGAGCAGTACTTC.

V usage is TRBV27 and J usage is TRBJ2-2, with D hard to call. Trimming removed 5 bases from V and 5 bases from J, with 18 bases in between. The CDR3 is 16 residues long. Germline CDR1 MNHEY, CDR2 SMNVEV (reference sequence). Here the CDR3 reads CASSIYNRQATGELFF. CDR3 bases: TGTGCCAGCAGTATCTACAACAGACAAGCTACCGGGGAGCTGTTTTTT.

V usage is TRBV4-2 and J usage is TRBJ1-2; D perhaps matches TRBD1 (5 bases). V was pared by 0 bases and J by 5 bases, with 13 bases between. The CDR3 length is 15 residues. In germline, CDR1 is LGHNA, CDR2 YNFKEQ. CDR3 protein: CASSQEGRRVYGYTF. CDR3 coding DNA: TGTGCCAGCAGCCAAGAGGGTCGCAGGGTTTATGGCTACACCTTC.

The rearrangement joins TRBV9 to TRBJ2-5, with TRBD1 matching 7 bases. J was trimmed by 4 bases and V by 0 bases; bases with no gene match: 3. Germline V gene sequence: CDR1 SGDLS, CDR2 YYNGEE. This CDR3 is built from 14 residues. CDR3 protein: CASSVGYRGETQYF. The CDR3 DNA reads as TGTGCCAGCAGCGTAGGTTACAGGGGAGAGACCCAGTACTTC.

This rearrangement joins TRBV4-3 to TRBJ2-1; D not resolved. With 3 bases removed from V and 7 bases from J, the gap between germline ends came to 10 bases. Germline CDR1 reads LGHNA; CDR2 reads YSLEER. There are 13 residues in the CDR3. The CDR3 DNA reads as TGCGCCAGCAGCCAGTTTAGTCGAAATGAGCAGTTCTTC. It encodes CASSQFSRNEQFF.

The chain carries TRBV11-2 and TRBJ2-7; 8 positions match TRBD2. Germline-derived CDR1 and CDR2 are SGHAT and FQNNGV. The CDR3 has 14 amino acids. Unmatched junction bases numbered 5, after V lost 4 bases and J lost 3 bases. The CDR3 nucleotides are TGTGCCAGCAGCTGGGACGGGACTAGCTACGAGCAGTACTTC. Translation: CASSWDGTSYEQYF.

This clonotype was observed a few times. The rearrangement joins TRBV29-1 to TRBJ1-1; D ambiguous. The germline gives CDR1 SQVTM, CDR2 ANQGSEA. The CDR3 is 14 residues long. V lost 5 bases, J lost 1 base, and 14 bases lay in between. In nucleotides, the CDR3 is TGCAGCGTTATTGTGATGGCGGGGAACACTGAAGCTTTCTTT. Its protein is CSVIVMAGNTEAFF.

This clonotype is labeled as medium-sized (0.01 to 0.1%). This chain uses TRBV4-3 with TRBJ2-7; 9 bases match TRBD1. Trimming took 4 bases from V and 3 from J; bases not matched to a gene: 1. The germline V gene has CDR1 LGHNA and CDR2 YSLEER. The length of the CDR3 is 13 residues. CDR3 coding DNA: TGCGCCAGCAGCCGGGACAGGGACTACGAGCAGTACTTC. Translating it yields CASSRDRDYEQYF.

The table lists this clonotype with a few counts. The CDR3 nucleotides read TGCGCCAGCAGCTGGGGACAGGGGGGTTTCACTGAAGCTTTCTTT. Translated, it gives CASSWGQGGFTEAFF. The gene calls are TRBV5-1 and TRBJ1-1; 11 bases are a match to TRBD1. Germline values: CDR1 SGHRS, CDR2 YFSETQ. Unmatched junction bases numbered 5, after V lost 3 bases and J lost 4 bases. The CDR3 spans 15 residues. Combining the CDR3 with reference TRBV5-1 and TRBJ1-1 gives the whole variable domain KAGVTQTPRYLIKTRGQQVTLSCSPISGHRSVSWYQQTPGQGLQFLFEYFSETQRNKGNFPGRFSGRQFSNSRSEMNVSTLELGDSALYLCASSWGQGGFTEAFFGQGTRLTVV.

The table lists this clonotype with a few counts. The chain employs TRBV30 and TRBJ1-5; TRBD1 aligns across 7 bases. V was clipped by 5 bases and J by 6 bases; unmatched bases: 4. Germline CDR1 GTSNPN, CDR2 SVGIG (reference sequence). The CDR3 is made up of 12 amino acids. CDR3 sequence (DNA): TGTGCCTGGGACAGGGCGGGTCAGCCCCAGCATTTT. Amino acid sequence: CAWDRAGQPQHF.